The 2 T cell receptor beta chains presented below share a single source sample, sequenced in a study of T cell changes during pregnancy in multiple sclerosis. Using immunoSEQ multiplex PCR, the repertoire was profiled, and TCRdb retains in-frame clones only, with some absent. The top ten hold 0.7% to 0.85% of the sample, which has nearly 25,000 clones, roughly 91% seen once. The source material was CD4+ T cells from peripheral blood mononuclear cells, sampled in the first trimester of pregnancy. The source of these receptors is a female donor in good health, enrolled as a control in a pregnancy study.

This chain links TRBV6-5 with TRBJ1-2; no clear D gene. The CDR3 totals 13 residues. Per germline, CDR1 MNHEY and CDR2 SVGAGI. The germline V and J ends were trimmed by 2 bases and 7 bases, with 11 bases remaining between them. CDR3 nucleotide sequence: TGTGCCAGCAGTTACAGGCGGCGAGCTGGCTACACCTTC. This gives the protein CASSYRRRAGYTF.

The rearrangement links TRBV7-3 to TRBJ1-1; TRBD1 aligns across 8 bases. Germline values: CDR1 SGHTA, CDR2 FQGTGA. The junction had 2 bases not matched to a gene; V was cut back by 3 bases and J by 5 bases. The CDR3 spans 13 residues. CDR3 DNA sequence: TGTGCCAGCAGCTTTACAGGGGGAACTGAAGCTTTCTTT. It encodes CASSFTGGTEAFF.